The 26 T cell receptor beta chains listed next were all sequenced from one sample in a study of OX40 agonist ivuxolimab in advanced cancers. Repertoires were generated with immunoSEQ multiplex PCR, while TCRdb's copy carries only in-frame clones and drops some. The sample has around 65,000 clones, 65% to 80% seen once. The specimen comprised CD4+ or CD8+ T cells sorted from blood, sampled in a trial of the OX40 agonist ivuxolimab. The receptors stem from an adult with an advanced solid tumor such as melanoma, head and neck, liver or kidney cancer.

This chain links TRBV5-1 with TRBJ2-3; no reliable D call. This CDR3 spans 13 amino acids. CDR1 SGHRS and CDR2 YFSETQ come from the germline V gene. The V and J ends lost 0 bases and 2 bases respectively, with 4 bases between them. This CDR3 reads CASSLDNTDTQYF. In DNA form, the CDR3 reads TGCGCCAGCAGCTTGGATAACACAGATACGCAGTATTTT.

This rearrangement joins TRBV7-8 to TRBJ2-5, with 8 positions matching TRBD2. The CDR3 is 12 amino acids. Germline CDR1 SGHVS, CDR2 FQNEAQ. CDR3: CVGGTSGETQYF. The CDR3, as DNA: TGTGTCGGCGGTACTAGCGGAGAGACCCAGTACTTC.

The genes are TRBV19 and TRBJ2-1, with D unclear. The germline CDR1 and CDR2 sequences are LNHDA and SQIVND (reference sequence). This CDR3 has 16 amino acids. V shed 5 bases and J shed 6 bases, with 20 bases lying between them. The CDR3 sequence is CASSQIPPRQRNEQFF. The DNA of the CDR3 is TGTGCCAGTAGTCAAATCCCCCCCCGGCAGCGCAATGAGCAGTTCTTC.

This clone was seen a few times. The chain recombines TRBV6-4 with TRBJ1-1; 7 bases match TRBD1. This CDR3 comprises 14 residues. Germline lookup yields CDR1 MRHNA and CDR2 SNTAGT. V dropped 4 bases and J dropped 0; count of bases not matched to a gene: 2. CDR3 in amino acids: CASSAQGLNTEAFF. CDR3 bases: TGTGCCAGCAGTGCACAGGGGTTGAACACTGAAGCTTTCTTT.

CDR3 sequence: CASSGQGGNTEAFF. In DNA, the CDR3 is TGTGCCAGTAGCGGACAGGGAGGCAACACTGAAGCTTTCTTT. The chain carries TRBV19 and TRBJ1-1, with 8 bases aligning to TRBD1. The CDR3 sequence is 14 residues long. Per germline, CDR1 LNHDA and CDR2 SQIVND (reference sequence). J gave up 2 bases and V 6 bases, and 5 bases lay outside the gene matches.

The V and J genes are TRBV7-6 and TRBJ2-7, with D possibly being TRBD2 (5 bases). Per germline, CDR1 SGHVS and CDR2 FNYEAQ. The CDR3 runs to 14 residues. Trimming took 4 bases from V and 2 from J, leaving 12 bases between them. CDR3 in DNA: TGTGCCAGCAGCTCGACTAAACATCCCTACGAGCAGTACTTC. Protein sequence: CASSSTKHPYEQYF.

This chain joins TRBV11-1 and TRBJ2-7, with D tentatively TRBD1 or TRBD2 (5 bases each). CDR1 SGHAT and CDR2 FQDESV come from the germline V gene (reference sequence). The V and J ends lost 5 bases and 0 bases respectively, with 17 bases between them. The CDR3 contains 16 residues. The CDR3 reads CASSQSGTISSYEQYF. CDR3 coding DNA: TGTGCCAGCAGCCAATCCGGGACCATAAGCTCCTACGAGCAGTACTTC.

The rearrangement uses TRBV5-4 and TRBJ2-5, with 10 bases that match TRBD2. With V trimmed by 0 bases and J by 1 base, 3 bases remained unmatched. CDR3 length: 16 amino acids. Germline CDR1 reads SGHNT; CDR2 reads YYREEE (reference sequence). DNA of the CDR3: TGTGCCAGCAGCTTGGCAGTAGCGGGGGGCCAAGAGACCCAGTACTTC. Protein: CASSLAVAGGQETQYF.

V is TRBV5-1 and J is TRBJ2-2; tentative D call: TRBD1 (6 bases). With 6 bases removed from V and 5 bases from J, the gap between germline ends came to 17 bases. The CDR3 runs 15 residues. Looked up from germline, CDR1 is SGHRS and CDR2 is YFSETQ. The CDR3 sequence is CASKKPGQLTGELFF. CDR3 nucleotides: TGCGCCAGCAAAAAACCGGGACAACTAACCGGGGAGCTGTTTTTT.

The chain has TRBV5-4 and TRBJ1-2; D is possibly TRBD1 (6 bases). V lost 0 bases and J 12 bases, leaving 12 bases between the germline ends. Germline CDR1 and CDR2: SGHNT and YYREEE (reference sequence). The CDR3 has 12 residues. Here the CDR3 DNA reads TGTGCCAGCAGCTTGGCTAACAGGGATGACACCTTC. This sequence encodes CASSLANRDDTF.

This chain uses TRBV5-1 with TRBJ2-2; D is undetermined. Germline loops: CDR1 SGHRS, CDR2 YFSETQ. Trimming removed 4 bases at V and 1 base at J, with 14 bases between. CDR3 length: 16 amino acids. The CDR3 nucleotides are TGCGCCAGCAGCCCCATGCGCCTGGGGAACACCGGGGAGCTGTTTTTT. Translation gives CASSPMRLGNTGELFF.

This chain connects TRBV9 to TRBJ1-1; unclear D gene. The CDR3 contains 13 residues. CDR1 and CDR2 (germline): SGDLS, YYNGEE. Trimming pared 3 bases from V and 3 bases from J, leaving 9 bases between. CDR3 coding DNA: TGTGCCAGCAGCGCCCAACTTTACACTGAAGCTTTCTTT. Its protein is CASSAQLYTEAFF.

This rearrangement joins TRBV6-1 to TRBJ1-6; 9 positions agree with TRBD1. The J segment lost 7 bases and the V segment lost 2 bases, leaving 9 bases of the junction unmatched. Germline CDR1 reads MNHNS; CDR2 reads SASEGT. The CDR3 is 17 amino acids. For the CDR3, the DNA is TGTGCCAGCAGTGAATTTACAGGGGGCGCGGTGAATTCACCCCTCCACTTT. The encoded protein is CASSEFTGGAVNSPLHF.

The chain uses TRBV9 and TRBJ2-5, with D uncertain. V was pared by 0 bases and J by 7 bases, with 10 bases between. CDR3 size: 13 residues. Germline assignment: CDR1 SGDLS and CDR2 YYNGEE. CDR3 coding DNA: TGTGCCAGCAGCGTAGATAGCCTGGGGACCCAGTACTTC. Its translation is CASSVDSLGTQYF.

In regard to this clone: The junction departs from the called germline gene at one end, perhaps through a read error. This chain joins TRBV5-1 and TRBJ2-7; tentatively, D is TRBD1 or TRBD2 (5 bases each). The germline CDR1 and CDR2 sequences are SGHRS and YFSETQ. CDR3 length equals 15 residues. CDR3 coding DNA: TGCGCCAGCAGCTTCTTGGGGGAGAATGACCTCGAGCAGCACTTC. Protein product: CASSFLGENDLEQHF.

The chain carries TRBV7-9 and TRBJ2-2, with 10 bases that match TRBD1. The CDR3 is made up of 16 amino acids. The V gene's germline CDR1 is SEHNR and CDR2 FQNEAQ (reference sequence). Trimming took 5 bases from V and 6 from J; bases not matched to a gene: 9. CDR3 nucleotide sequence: TGTGCCAGCAGCGCGTCCCGGGACAGGGGTTCCGGGGAGCTGTTTTTT. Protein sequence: CASSASRDRGSGELFF. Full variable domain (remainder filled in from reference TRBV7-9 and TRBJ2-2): DTGVSQNPRHKITKRGQNVTFRCDPISEHNRLYWYRQTLGQGPEFLTYFQNEAQLEKSRLLSDRFSAERPKGSFSTLEIQRTEQGDSAMYLCASSASRDRGSGELFFGEGSRLTVL.

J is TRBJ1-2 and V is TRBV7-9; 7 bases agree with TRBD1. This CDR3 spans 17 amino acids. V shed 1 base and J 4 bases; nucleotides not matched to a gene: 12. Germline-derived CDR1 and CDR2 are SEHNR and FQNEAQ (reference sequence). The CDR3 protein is CASSLVGPIGGPYGYTF. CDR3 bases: TGTGCCAGCAGCTTAGTGGGCCCTATAGGGGGCCCCTATGGCTACACCTTC.

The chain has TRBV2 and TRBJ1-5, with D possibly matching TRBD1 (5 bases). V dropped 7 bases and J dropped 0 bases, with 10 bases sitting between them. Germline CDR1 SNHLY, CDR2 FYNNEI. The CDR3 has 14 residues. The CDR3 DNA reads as TGTGCCAGCAAGGGGACCTATAGCAATCAGCCCCAGCATTTT. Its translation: CASKGTYSNQPQHF.

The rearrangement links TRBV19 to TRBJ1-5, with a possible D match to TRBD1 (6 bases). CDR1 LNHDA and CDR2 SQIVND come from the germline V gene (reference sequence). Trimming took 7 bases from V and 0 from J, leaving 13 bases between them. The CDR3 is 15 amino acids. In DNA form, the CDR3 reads TGTGCCAGTAACACGGGGGCTTATAGCAATCAGCCCCAGCATTTT. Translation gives CASNTGAYSNQPQHF.

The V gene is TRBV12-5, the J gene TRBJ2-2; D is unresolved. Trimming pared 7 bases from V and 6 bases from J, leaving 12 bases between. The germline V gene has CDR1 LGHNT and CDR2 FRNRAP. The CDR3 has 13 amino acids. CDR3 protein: CASALVGSGELFF. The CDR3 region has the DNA TGTGCTAGTGCCCTGGTAGGTTCCGGGGAGCTGTTTTTT.

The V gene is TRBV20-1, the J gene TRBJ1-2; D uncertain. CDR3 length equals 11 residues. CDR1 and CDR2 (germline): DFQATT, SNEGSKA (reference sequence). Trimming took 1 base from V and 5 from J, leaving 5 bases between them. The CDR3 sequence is CSARVQYGYTF. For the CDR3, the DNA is TGCAGTGCTAGAGTACAATATGGCTACACCTTC.

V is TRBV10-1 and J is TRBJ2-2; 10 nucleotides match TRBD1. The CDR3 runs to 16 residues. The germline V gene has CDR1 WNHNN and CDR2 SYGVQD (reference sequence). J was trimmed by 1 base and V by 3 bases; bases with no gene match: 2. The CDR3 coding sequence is TGCGCCAGCAGTGACCGGGACAGGGGGAACACCGGGGAGCTGTTTTTT. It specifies CASSDRDRGNTGELFF.

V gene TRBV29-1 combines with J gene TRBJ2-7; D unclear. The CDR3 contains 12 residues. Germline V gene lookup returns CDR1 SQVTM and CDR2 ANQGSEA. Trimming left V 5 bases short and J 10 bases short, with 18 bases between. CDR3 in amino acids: CSVLIQAGFQYF. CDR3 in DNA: TGCAGCGTTCTGATCCAGGCCGGATTCCAGTACTTC.

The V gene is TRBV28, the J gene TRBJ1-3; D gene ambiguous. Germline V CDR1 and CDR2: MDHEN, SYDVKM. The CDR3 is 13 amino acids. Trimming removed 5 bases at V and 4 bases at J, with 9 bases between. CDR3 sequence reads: CASSQEVGNTIYF. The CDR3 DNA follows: TGTGCCAGCAGTCAGGAAGTAGGAAACACCATATATTTT.

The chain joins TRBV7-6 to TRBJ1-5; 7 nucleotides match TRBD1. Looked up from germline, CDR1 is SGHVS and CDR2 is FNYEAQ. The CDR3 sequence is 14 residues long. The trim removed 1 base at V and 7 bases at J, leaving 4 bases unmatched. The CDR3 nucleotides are TGTGCCAGCAGCTTAGACAGGGGCGGACAGCCCCAGCATTTT. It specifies CASSLDRGGQPQHF.

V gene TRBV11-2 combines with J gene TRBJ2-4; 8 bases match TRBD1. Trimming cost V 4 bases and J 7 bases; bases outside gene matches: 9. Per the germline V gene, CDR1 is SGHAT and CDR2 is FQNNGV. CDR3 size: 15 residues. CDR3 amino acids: CASSYLYRGRNIQYF. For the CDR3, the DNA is TGTGCCAGCAGCTACCTATACAGGGGGAGGAACATTCAGTACTTC.